This record concerns one T cell receptor beta chain sequence. Germline assignment: CDR1 MNHEY and CDR2 SVGAGI. Deletions cut 2 bases from V and 2 bases from J, with 9 bases between. The CDR3 length is 15 residues. Sequenced by immunoSEQ multiplex PCR; TCRdb stores in-frame clones only, minus some. The sample lists roughly 91,000 clones, under 90% occurring once. Time point of the sample: pretreatment peripheral blood. The data stem from a study of PD-L1 blockade in urothelial cancer. Overall study: About nine tenths of the roughly 29 patients were men who had bladder-origin urothelial cancer. Researchers looked at the blood 3 weeks (second dose) and 6 weeks after treatment began.

Specimen: PBMCs, collected around atezolizumab (anti-PD-L1) treatment. The receptor was derived from a man between 60 and 70 years old with urothelial cancer. This chain links TRBV6-5 with TRBJ2-2; possibly TRBD2 for D (5 bases). The CDR3 region is CASSYRGINTGELFF. The CDR3 DNA reads as TGTGCCAGCAGTTACCGGGGAATTAACACCGGGGAGCTGTTTTTT.